This passage covers 8 T cell receptor beta chains from one sample sequenced in a study of PD-L1 blockade in urothelial cancer. Some clones are missing from TCRdb's copy, which holds only in-frame ones; the method was immunoSEQ multiplex PCR. The sample carries under 30,000 clones, roughly 89% recorded once. The sequencing used PBMCs, collected around atezolizumab (anti-PD-L1) treatment. All receptors derive from a man aged 50 to 60 with urothelial cancer.

V is TRBV30 and J is TRBJ2-7; D perhaps matches TRBD2 (5 bases). Per germline, CDR1 GTSNPN and CDR2 SVGIG (reference sequence). This CDR3 comprises 12 residues. Trimming took 7 bases from V and 4 from J, leaving 14 bases between them. The CDR3 DNA reads TGTGCCTCGGGGAGTTCTGGGTACGAGCAGTACTTC. It specifies CASGSSGYEQYF. Full variable domain (remainder filled in from reference TRBV30 and TRBJ2-7): SQTIHQWPATLVQPVGSPLSLECTVEGTSNPNLYWYRQAAGRGLQLLFYSVGIGQISSEVPQNLSASRPQDRQFILSSKKLLLSDSGFYLCASGSSGYEQYFGPGTRLTVT.

The chain carries TRBV28 and TRBJ2-5; 9 bases are a match to TRBD2. J lost 3 bases, V lost 2 bases, and 7 bases had no gene match. Germline V lookup: CDR1 MDHEN, CDR2 SYDVKM. CDR3 length: 16 residues. The CDR3 reads CASSLAGGPVEETQYF. In DNA, the CDR3 is TGTGCCAGCAGTTTAGCGGGAGGGCCGGTTGAAGAGACCCAGTACTTC.

The chain joins TRBV19 to TRBJ2-1; 12 bases fit TRBD1. Germline V gene lookup returns CDR1 LNHDA and CDR2 SQIVND (reference sequence). J lost 7 bases, V lost 6 bases, and 10 bases had no gene match. This CDR3 region has 16 residues. CDR3: CASSHQPGQGANEQFF. The CDR3 coding sequence is TGTGCCAGTAGCCACCAACCGGGACAGGGGGCAAATGAGCAGTTCTTC.

On this clone itself: One end of the junction fails to match germline, which may point to a read error. The rearrangement links TRBV12-5 to TRBJ1-1, with no clear D. Germline loops: CDR1 LGHNT, CDR2 FRNRAP. The CDR3 runs 12 residues. The DNA for the CDR3 is TGTGCTAGTGGTTTGGTACAGACCGACACGCGCTTT. It encodes CASGLVQTDTRF.

DNA for the CDR3: TGCAGCGTTCCCCCGATAACTAGCGGGAGTGTGGAAGATACGCAGTATTTT. This encodes CSVPPITSGSVEDTQYF. This chain uses TRBV29-1 with TRBJ2-3, with 11 bases that match TRBD2. CDR1 is SQVTM, CDR2 ANQGSEA, per germline. Trimming took 5 bases from V and 5 from J; bases not matched to a gene: 15. The CDR3 covers 17 residues.

The J gene is TRBJ2-7, the V gene TRBV28; 9 bases match TRBD1. This CDR3 region has 13 residues. Trimming removed 8 bases from V and 5 bases from J; junction bases left unmatched: 7. Germline V gene lookup returns CDR1 MDHEN and CDR2 SYDVKM. In nucleotides, the CDR3 is TGTGCCAGCGGCGAACAGGGGGCGGACGAGCAGTACTTC. Its protein product is CASGEQGADEQYF.

This clone was picked up one time. The J gene is TRBJ2-3, the V gene TRBV10-3; 15 bases line up with TRBD2. CDR1 ENHRY and CDR2 SYGVKD come from the germline V gene. The CDR3 has 16 amino acids. The trim removed 6 bases at V and 6 bases at J, leaving 7 bases unmatched. The CDR3 region is CAISGTSGRKGDTQYF. In DNA form, the CDR3 reads TGTGCCATCAGCGGGACTAGCGGGAGGAAGGGGGATACGCAGTATTTT.

The J gene is TRBJ1-5, the V gene TRBV27; 8 nucleotides match TRBD1. Trimming removed 5 bases from V and 6 bases from J; junction bases left unmatched: 9. The CDR3 spans 15 residues. Germline-derived CDR1 and CDR2 are MNHEY and SMNVEV (reference sequence). For the CDR3, the DNA is TGTGCCAGCAGTACCGGGACAGGATCATCTCAGCCCCAGCATTTT. Its translation is CASSTGTGSSQPQHF.